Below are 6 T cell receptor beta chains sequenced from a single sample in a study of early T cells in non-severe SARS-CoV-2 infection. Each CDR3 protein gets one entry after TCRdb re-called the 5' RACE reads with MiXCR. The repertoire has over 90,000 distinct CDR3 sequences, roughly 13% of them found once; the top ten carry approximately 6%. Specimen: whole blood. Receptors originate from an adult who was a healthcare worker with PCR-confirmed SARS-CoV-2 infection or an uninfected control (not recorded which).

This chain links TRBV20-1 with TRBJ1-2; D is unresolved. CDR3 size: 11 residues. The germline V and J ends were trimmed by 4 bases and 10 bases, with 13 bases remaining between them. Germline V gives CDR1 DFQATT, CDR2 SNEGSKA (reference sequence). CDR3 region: CSANLVWDYTF. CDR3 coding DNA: TGCAGTGCTAATCTAGTTTGGGACTACACCTTC.

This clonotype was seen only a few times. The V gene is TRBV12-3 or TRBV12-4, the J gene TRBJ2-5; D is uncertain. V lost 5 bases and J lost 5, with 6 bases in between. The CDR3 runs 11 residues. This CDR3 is CASSVEETQYF. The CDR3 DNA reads TGTGCCAGCAGTGTGGAGGAGACCCAGTACTTC.

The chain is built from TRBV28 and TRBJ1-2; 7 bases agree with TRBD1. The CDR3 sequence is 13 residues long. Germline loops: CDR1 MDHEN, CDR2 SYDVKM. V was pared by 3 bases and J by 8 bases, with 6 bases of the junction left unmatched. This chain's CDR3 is CASSLGRGRGYTF. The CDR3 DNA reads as TGTGCCAGCAGTTTGGGGAGGGGGCGCGGCTACACCTTC.

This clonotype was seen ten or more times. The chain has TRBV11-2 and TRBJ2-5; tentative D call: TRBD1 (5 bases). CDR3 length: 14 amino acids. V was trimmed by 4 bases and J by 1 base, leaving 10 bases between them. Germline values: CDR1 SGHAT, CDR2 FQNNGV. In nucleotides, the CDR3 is TGTGCCAGCAGCTCAATGGACATCCAAGAGACCCAGTACTTC. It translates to CASSSMDIQETQYF.

CDR3 bases: TGTGCCAGCAGCCAGGCGCTCCTACTCGGATCCTACGAGCAGTACTTC. Protein product: CASSQALLLGSYEQYF. The chain recombines TRBV3-1 with TRBJ2-7; D is undetermined. Per germline, CDR1 LGHDT and CDR2 YNNKEL (reference sequence). Trimming removed 3 bases from V and 1 base from J, with 16 bases in between. CDR3 length: 16 residues.

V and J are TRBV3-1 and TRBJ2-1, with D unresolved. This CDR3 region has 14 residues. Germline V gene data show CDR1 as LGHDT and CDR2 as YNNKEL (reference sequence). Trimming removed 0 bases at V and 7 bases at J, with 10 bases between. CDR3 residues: CASSQEFTGNEQFF. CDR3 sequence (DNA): TGTGCCAGCAGCCAAGAATTCACTGGTAATGAGCAGTTCTTC.